These T cell receptor beta chains were read from a single sample in a study of OX40 agonist ivuxolimab in advanced cancers. Clones were sequenced by immunoSEQ multiplex PCR, and TCRdb holds only the in-frame ones, with some missing. This table has under 25,000 clones, 86% appearing once. This specimen was CD4+ or CD8+ T cells sorted from blood, taken in a trial of the OX40 agonist ivuxolimab. The receptors here all came from an adult with an advanced solid tumor such as melanoma, head and neck, liver or kidney cancer. CDR3s include the opening cysteine and the closing phenylalanine or tryptophan. Fields, in order: CDR3 DNA, CDR3 protein, V gene, clone size, D gene, J gene. D genes are given only for firm matches. The size field is filled for only some rows; it gives once, few, many or a size class.

CDR3nt: TGTGCCACCGAGAGGTCGACAGCGAATGAGCAGTTCTTC
CDR3aa: CATERSTANEQFF
v_gene: TRBV15
abundance: NA
d_gene: NA
j_gene: TRBJ2-1

CDR3nt: TGTGCCAGCAGCGGACAGGTGCTCTGGTATGGCTACACCTTC
CDR3aa: CASSGQVLWYGYTF
v_gene: TRBV2
abundance: NA
d_gene: TRBD1
j_gene: TRBJ1-2

CDR3nt: TGCGCCAGCAGCTGGGGTAGCGGGGGCTCCTACAATGAGCAGTTCTTC
CDR3aa: CASSWGSGGSYNEQFF
v_gene: TRBV5-1
abundance: NA
d_gene: TRBD2
j_gene: TRBJ2-1

CDR3nt: TGCAGCGGCCCCTGGGAAAGACGGGAACTATACGAGCAGTACTTC
CDR3aa: CSGPWERRELYEQYF
v_gene: TRBV29-1
abundance: NA
d_gene: NA
j_gene: TRBJ2-7

CDR3nt: TGTGCCAGCAGTTTATGGGCTAGCGGCACCGTCTCCTACAATGAGCAGTTCTTC
CDR3aa: CASSLWASGTVSYNEQFF
v_gene: TRBV28
abundance: NA
d_gene: TRBD2
j_gene: TRBJ2-1

CDR3nt: TGCAGCGTCCTCGACAGGGGGCTTGGCAATCAGCCCCAGCATTTT
CDR3aa: CSVLDRGLGNQPQHF
v_gene: TRBV29-1
abundance: NA
d_gene: TRBD1
j_gene: TRBJ1-5

CDR3nt: TGTGCCAGCAGCCAGGACAGGGTCGAGCAGTACTTC
CDR3aa: CASSQDRVEQYF
v_gene: TRBV13
abundance: NA
d_gene: TRBD1
j_gene: TRBJ2-7

CDR3nt: TGTGCCAGCAGCTTGGGAAGGGGGCTGTACGAGCAGTACTTC
CDR3aa: CASSLGRGLYEQYF
v_gene: TRBV5-6
abundance: NA
d_gene: TRBD1
j_gene: TRBJ2-7

CDR3nt: TGTGCCAGCTCACCAATGGTTCAGGGGCGAGGTGAAAAACTGTTTTTT
CDR3aa: CASSPMVQGRGEKLFF
v_gene: TRBV18
abundance: once
d_gene: NA
j_gene: TRBJ1-4

CDR3nt: TGCAGCGTGACATGGGGGGCGCCTGGCTACACCTTC
CDR3aa: CSVTWGAPGYTF
v_gene: TRBV29-1
abundance: NA
d_gene: NA
j_gene: TRBJ1-2